The T cell receptor (beta chain) under discussion was sequenced for a study of CD4 T cells in relation to SARS-CoV-2 and coronaviruses. The ends lost 6 bases at V and 11 bases at J; junction bases unmatched: 19. CDR3 length: 15 amino acids. Per the germline V gene, CDR1 is KGHSH and CDR2 is LQKENI. TCRdb's table, derived via immunoSEQ multiplex PCR, lists solely in-frame clones and lacks some. The repertoire consists of 50,000 to 70,000 clones, with approximately 90% occurring once and the leading ten covering 0.4%. Naive and memory CD4+ T cells came from enriched cryopreserved PBMCs. The chain joins TRBV18 to TRBJ2-7; 7 positions agree with TRBD1. The TCR comes from an adult with COVID-19. The specimen was naive CD4+ T cells from PBMCs. Noted subset: naive CD4+ T cells isolated by negative enrichment. CDR3 region: CASSDTSSTGDGEYF. As DNA, the CDR3 is TGTGCCAGCTCCGACACGTCTTCTACAGGGGATGGCGAGTACTTC.